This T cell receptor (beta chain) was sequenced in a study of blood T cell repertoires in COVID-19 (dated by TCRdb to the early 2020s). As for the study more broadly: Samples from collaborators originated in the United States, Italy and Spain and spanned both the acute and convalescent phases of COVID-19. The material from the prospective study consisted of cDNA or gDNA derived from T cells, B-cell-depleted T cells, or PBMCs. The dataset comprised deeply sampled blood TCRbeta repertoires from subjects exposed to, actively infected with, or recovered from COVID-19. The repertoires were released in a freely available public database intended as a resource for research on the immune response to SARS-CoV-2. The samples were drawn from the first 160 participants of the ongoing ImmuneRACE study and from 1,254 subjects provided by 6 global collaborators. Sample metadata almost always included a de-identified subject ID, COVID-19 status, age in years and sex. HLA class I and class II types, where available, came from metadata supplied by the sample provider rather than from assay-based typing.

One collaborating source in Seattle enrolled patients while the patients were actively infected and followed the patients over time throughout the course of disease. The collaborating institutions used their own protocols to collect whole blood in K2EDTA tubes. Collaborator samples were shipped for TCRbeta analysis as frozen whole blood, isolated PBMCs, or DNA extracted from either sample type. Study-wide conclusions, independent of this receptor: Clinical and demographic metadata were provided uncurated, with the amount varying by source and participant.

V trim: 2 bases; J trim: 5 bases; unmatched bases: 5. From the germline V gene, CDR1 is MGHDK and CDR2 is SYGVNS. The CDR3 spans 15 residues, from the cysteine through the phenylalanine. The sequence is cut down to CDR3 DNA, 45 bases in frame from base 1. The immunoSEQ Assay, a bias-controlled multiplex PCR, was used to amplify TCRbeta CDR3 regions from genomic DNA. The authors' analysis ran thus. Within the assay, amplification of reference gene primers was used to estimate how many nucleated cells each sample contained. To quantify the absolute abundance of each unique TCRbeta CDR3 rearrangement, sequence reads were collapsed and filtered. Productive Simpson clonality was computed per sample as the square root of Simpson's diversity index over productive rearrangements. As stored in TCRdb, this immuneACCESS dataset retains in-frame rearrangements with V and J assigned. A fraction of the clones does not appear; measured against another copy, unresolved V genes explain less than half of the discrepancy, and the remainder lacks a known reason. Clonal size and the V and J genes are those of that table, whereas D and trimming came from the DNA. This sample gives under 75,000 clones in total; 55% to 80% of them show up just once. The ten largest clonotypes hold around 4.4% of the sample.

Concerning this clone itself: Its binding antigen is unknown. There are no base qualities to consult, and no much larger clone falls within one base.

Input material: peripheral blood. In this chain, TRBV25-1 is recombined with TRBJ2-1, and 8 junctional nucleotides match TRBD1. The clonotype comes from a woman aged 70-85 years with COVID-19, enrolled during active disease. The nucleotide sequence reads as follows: TGTGCCAGCAGTGAACCGACAGGGGACCACAATGAGCAGTTCTTC. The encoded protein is CASSEPTGDHNEQFF.